These T cell receptor beta chains were read from a single sample in a study of CD8 T cells in ankylosing spondylitis. TCRdb independently ran MiXCR on the 5' RACE reads; one entry per CDR3 protein. The sample lists fewer than 550,000 distinct CDR3 sequences; approximately 5.3% were seen once. Sequenced input: blood, either unsorted or a sorted T cell fraction (not recorded which). The receptors here all came from a male donor with ankylosing spondylitis. The CDR3 runs from the conserved cysteine through the conserved F or W. D genes are given only for firm matches. Clone size is stated in some rows and not others, as once, few, many or a class when expanded.

CDR3aa,CDR3nt,v_gene,abundance,d_gene,j_gene,len
CASSQPGAQETQYF,TGTGCCAGCAGCCAACCGGGCGCTCAAGAGACCCAGTACTTC,TRBV4-2,many,NA,TRBJ2-5,14
CASSLPYKNSPLHF,TGTGCCAGCAGCTTACCCTATAAGAATTCACCCCTCCACTTT,TRBV11-2,many,NA,TRBJ1-6,14
CASSRDREREKLFF,TGTGCCAGCAGCCGGGACAGGGAGAGAGAAAAACTGTTTTTT,TRBV21-1,NA,NA,TRBJ1-4,14
CASSLPPQTTNEKLFF,TGTGCCAGCAGCTTACCACCTCAGACAACTAATGAAAAACTGTTTTTT,TRBV7-8,many,NA,TRBJ1-4,16
CASSLVLANEQFF,TGTGCCAGCAGCTTGGTGCTAGCAAATGAGCAGTTCTTC,TRBV5-6,many,NA,TRBJ2-1,13
CSARRGEFGNQPQHF,TGCAGTGCTAGACGGGGGGAATTCGGCAATCAGCCCCAGCATTTT,TRBV20-1,many,NA,TRBJ1-5,15
CASSVGDAYEQYF,TGCGCCAGCAGCGTGGGGGATGCCTACGAGCAGTACTTC,TRBV5-1,many,NA,TRBJ2-7,13
CASSYMNTEAFF,TGTGCCAGCAGCTACATGAACACTGAAGCTTTCTTT,TRBV7-2,many,NA,TRBJ1-1,12
CASRSAWGMNTEAFF,TGTGCAAGTCGCTCGGCTTGGGGCATGAACACTGAAGCTTTCTTT,TRBV12-2,few,NA,TRBJ1-1,15
CASSQDGASGAPSSGANVLTF,TGTGCCAGCAGCCAAGATGGGGCTAGCGGGGCACCTAGCTCTGGGGCCAACGTCCTGACTTTC,TRBV3-1,NA,TRBD2,TRBJ2-6,21
CASSWDGREYGYTF,TGTGCCAGCAGTTGGGACGGACGGGAGTATGGCTACACCTTC,TRBV28,many,NA,TRBJ1-2,14
CASSQEDIAGPQHF,TGTGCCAGCAGCCAAGAAGACATCGCGGGACCCCAGCATTTT,TRBV4-2,many,NA,TRBJ1-5,14
CASSLSSALDEQYF,TGTGCCAGCAGCTTAAGTAGCGCCCTTGACGAGCAGTACTTC,TRBV7-3,many,NA,TRBJ2-7,14
CASSLEARAPQFF,TGCGCCAGCAGCTTGGAAGCTAGGGCCCCCCAGTTCTTC,TRBV5-1,NA,NA,TRBJ2-1,13
CASSLAGTSGRPDYNEQFF,TGTGCCAGCAGTTTAGCCGGGACTAGCGGGAGGCCGGACTACAATGAGCAGTTCTTC,TRBV2,few,TRBD2,TRBJ2-1,19
CASSWGTSGLPETQYF,TGTGCCAGCAGCTGGGGGACTAGCGGACTTCCAGAGACCCAGTACTTC,TRBV5-6,NA,TRBD2,TRBJ2-5,16
CASSVGNSIYGYTF,TGTGCCAGCAGCGTAGGAAACAGCATCTATGGCTACACCTTC,TRBV9,many,NA,TRBJ1-2,14
CASSLPPGQINYGYTF,TGTGCCAGCAGCCTTCCCCCGGGACAGATCAACTATGGCTACACCTTC,TRBV28,many,TRBD1,TRBJ1-2,16
CASSRAGGYEQYF,TGCGCCAGCAGCCGAGCAGGGGGCTACGAGCAGTACTTC,TRBV4-3,many,TRBD1,TRBJ2-7,13
CASSFGANTGELFF,TGTGCCAGCAGTTTCGGCGCCAACACCGGGGAGCTGTTTTTT,TRBV28,NA,NA,TRBJ2-2,14
CASIRGQNYGYTF,TGTGCCAGCATCCGGGGACAAAACTATGGCTACACCTTC,TRBV19,few,NA,TRBJ1-2,13
CASSHDPGQGPDTQYF,TGCGCCAGCAGCCATGACCCGGGACAGGGGCCAGATACGCAGTATTTT,TRBV4-3,NA,TRBD1,TRBJ2-3,16
CASGDPGNTGNEQFF,TGTGCCAGCGGCGATCCAGGGAATACTGGCAATGAGCAGTTCTTC,TRBV2,many,NA,TRBJ2-1,15
CATSRFVGAEAFF,TGTGCCACCAGCAGATTTGTGGGGGCTGAAGCTTTCTTT,TRBV15,many,NA,TRBJ1-1,13
CASRLFRTAAPLHF,TGTGCCAGCAGACTATTCCGGACAGCGGCACCCCTCCACTTT,TRBV6-2/TRBV6-3,many,NA,TRBJ1-6,14
CASSLAGSKNIQYF,TGTGCCAGCAGTTTAGCAGGGTCCAAAAACATTCAGTACTTC,TRBV12-3/TRBV12-4,many,NA,TRBJ2-4,14
CSATGVNYGYTF,TGCAGTGCTACAGGGGTTAACTATGGCTACACCTTC,TRBV20-1,many,NA,TRBJ1-2,12
CASSSWRYHEQYF,TGTGCCAGCAGCTCCTGGAGGTACCACGAGCAGTACTTC,TRBV6-5,NA,NA,TRBJ2-7,13
CASSPSFRALKDEQFF,TGTGCCAGCAGCCCCTCATTTAGGGCACTGAAGGATGAGCAGTTCTTC,TRBV9,many,NA,TRBJ2-1,16
CSANRGDRNTIYF,TGCAGTGCCAACAGGGGGGATAGAAACACCATATATTTT,TRBV20-1,many,TRBD1,TRBJ1-3,13
CSALSGRAKNIQYF,TGCAGTGCTCTTAGCGGGAGAGCCAAAAACATTCAGTACTTC,TRBV20-1,many,TRBD2,TRBJ2-4,14
CASSLGGLQPQHF,TGTGCCAGCAGCTTAGGGGGTTTGCAGCCCCAGCATTTT,TRBV7-9,many,NA,TRBJ1-5,13
CASSERTANEKLFF,TGTGCCAGCAGTGAACGTACAGCTAATGAAAAACTGTTTTTT,TRBV2,many,NA,TRBJ1-4,14
CASSQDAQGTYNEQFF,TGTGCCAGCAGCCAAGATGCCCAGGGTACCTACAATGAGCAGTTCTTC,TRBV4-2,many,NA,TRBJ2-1,16
CASRPWTGEGGELFF,TGTGCCAGCAGACCCTGGACAGGGGAGGGCGGGGAGCTGTTTTTT,TRBV12-3/TRBV12-4,many,TRBD1,TRBJ2-2,15
CASSLAGATTYEQYF,TGCGCCAGCAGCTTAGCAGGGGCTACGACCTACGAGCAGTACTTC,TRBV5-1,many,NA,TRBJ2-7,15
CASSLLQLAGGEQFF,TGTGCCAGCAGTTTATTACAACTAGCGGGGGGTGAGCAGTTCTTC,TRBV27,many,TRBD2,TRBJ2-1,15
CASSLYLHRGNEQFF,TGTGCCAGCAGCCTCTACCTACACAGGGGTAATGAGCAGTTCTTC,TRBV7-9,many,TRBD1,TRBJ2-1,15
CASSVAARGTYNEQFF,TGTGCCAGCAGCGTAGCGGCCAGGGGGACCTACAATGAGCAGTTCTTC,TRBV9,many,TRBD1,TRBJ2-1,16
CASSQASGANVLTF,TGTGCCAGCAGCCAGGCCTCTGGGGCCAACGTCCTGACTTTC,TRBV4-2,many,NA,TRBJ2-6,14
CASSLVPGDTEAFF,TGCGCCAGCAGCTTGGTACCAGGGGACACTGAAGCTTTCTTT,TRBV5-1,many,NA,TRBJ1-1,14
CASSQILAGGYTDTQYF,TGTGCCAGCAGCCAGATACTAGCGGGAGGGTACACAGATACGCAGTATTTT,TRBV4-2,many,TRBD2,TRBJ2-3,17
CASSFGILGETQYF,TGTGCCAGCAGCTTCGGTATCCTAGGCGAGACCCAGTACTTC,TRBV7-9,many,NA,TRBJ2-5,14
CASSITSGGTDTQYF,TGTGCCAGCAGTATCACCAGCGGGGGTACAGATACGCAGTATTTT,TRBV28,many,TRBD2,TRBJ2-3,15